The 18 T cell receptor beta chains given below trace back to one sample, sequenced in a study of PD-1 blockade in classical Hodgkin lymphoma. Profiled with immunoSEQ multiplex PCR; TCRdb holds only in-frame clones, not every one. The table shows 25,000 to 30,000 clones, with about 86% occurring only once. Time point specified: cycle 4 day 1 (C4D1), after 6 weeks of nivolumab. All patients experienced relapse after autologous stem cell transplantation, and brentuximab vedotin exposure was variable. Magnetic negative selection served to purify CD4+ T cells out of PBMCs that had been thawed. Specimen: CD4+ T cells from blood, collected before the fourth cycle of nivolumab. The receptor set was obtained from a human donor with classical Hodgkin lymphoma.

The chain has TRBV18 and TRBJ1-5; D unclear. This CDR3 has 13 residues. V was shortened by 3 bases and J by 5 bases, with 8 bases between the two germline ends. Germline values: CDR1 KGHSH, CDR2 LQKENI. CDR3: CASSPAPHQPQHF. The CDR3 nucleotides read TGTGCCAGCTCACCGGCCCCCCATCAGCCCCAGCATTTT.

This chain links TRBV11-2 with TRBJ2-2; 9 positions agree with TRBD1. This CDR3 is built from 17 residues. The germline V gene encodes CDR1 SGHAT and CDR2 FQNNGV. The J segment lost 5 bases and the V segment lost 0 bases, leaving 7 bases of the junction unmatched. The CDR3 region is CASSLDRDRVRTGELFF. The DNA of the CDR3 is TGTGCCAGCAGCTTAGACCGGGACAGGGTGAGAACCGGGGAGCTGTTTTTT.

The gene calls are TRBV15 and TRBJ1-2; weak D call: TRBD1 (5 bases). This CDR3 has 12 amino acids. Germline CDR1 and CDR2: LNHNV and YYDKDF (reference sequence). The V gene lost 4 bases and the J gene lost 6 bases, with 9 bases spanning the gap. The CDR3 coding sequence is TGTGCCACCAGCAATCGGGGCCATGGCTACACCTTC. This sequence encodes CATSNRGHGYTF. The full variable domain, with the rest looked up from reference TRBV15 and TRBJ1-2, is DAMVIQNPRYQVTQFGKPVTLSCSQTLNHNVMYWYQQKSSQAPKLLFHYYDKDFNNEADTPDNFQSRRPNTSFCFLDIRSPGLGDTAMYLCATSNRGHGYTFGSGTRLTVV.

The gene calls are TRBV28 and TRBJ1-1, with D tentatively TRBD1 (5 bases). V gave up 6 bases and J gave up 0 bases, with 11 bases separating them. CDR1 and CDR2 from the germline V gene are MDHEN and SYDVKM. This CDR3 has 14 amino acids. The CDR3 DNA reads TGTGCCAGCAGGTCGGGGCAGTTGAACACTGAAGCTTTCTTT. It translates to CASRSGQLNTEAFF.

This CDR3 reads CATSRQGREKLFF. The CDR3 DNA sequence: TGTGCCACCAGCAGACAGGGTCGGGAAAAACTGTTTTTT. The chain is built from TRBV15 and TRBJ1-4; D is perhaps TRBD1 (5 bases). Per germline, CDR1 LNHNV and CDR2 YYDKDF (reference sequence). V was shortened by 2 bases and J by 8 bases, with 9 bases between the two germline ends. The CDR3 is 13 amino acids.

The chain combines TRBV29-1 with TRBJ2-1; 12 positions match TRBD2. The CDR3 is made up of 16 amino acids. With V trimmed by 6 bases and J by 6 bases, 12 bases remained unmatched. Germline assignment: CDR1 SQVTM and CDR2 ANQGSEA. CDR3 protein: CSVPTLAGGGANEQFF. Here the CDR3 DNA reads TGCAGCGTACCCACTCTAGCGGGAGGGGGGGCCAATGAGCAGTTCTTC.

This chain joins TRBV28 and TRBJ1-5; no firm D call. Germline V gene lookup returns CDR1 MDHEN and CDR2 SYDVKM. V lost 6 bases and J 0 bases, leaving 9 bases between the germline ends. CDR3 size: 14 residues. CDR3 sequence (DNA): TGTGCCAGCAGCCTCCCGGTTAGCAATCAGCCCCAGCATTTT. Translating gives CASSLPVSNQPQHF.

The chain employs TRBV7-2 and TRBJ2-3; the D gene is possibly TRBD2 (6 bases). CDR3 length equals 16 residues. Germline V CDR1 and CDR2: SGHTA, FQGNSA. Trimming stripped 1 base from V and 1 base from J, with 12 bases between. CDR3 protein: CASSLGWSGRTDTQYF. The CDR3 bases are TGTGCCAGCAGCTTAGGCTGGAGCGGGCGCACAGATACGCAGTATTTT.

This clone was seen only a few times. This chain connects TRBV9 to TRBJ2-3, with D perhaps matching TRBD2 (7 bases). Trimming shortened V by 4 bases and J by 4 bases, and 13 bases separated the two germline ends. From germline, CDR1 is SGDLS and CDR2 YYNGEE. This CDR3 spans 14 amino acids. The CDR3 DNA reads as TGTGCCAGCAGCTTCGGGGGGCGTGCAGATACGCAGTATTTT. As protein: CASSFGGRADTQYF.

J is TRBJ2-2 and V is TRBV4-2, with 15 bases identical to TRBD2. Germline CDR1 and CDR2: LGHNA and YNFKEQ. The CDR3 runs to 17 residues. V gave up 3 bases and J gave up 7 bases; unmatched junction bases: 6. The CDR3 here is CASSQAGTSGRYGELFF. The CDR3 bases are TGTGCCAGCAGCCAGGCCGGGACTAGCGGGAGGTACGGGGAGCTGTTTTTT.

This clone was seen just once. The rearrangement links TRBV11-3 to TRBJ2-1, with a tentative D call TRBD2 (6 bases). The CDR3 runs 12 residues. Germline V CDR1 and CDR2: SGHNT, YENEEA. With 5 bases removed from V and 9 bases from J, the gap between germline ends came to 11 bases. In nucleotides, the CDR3 is TGTGCCAGCAGCGTGGGACTTGGTGAGCAGTTCTTC. As protein: CASSVGLGEQFF. Combining the CDR3 with reference TRBV11-3 and TRBJ2-1 gives the whole variable domain EAGVVQSPRYKIIEKKQPVAFWCNPISGHNTLYWYLQNLGQGPELLIRYENEEAVDDSQLPKDRFSAERLKGVDSTLKIQPAELGDSAVYLCASSVGLGEQFFGPGTRLTVL.

The rearrangement joins TRBV28 to TRBJ1-3; D perhaps matches TRBD1 (5 bases). Germline V gene data show CDR1 as MDHEN and CDR2 as SYDVKM. V lost 9 bases to trimming and J lost 2 bases, with 11 bases between them. The length of the CDR3 is 13 residues. The CDR3 DNA is TGTGCCAGTTGGTCAGGGACTGGAAACACCATATATTTT. This codes for CASWSGTGNTIYF.

V usage is TRBV10-3 and J usage is TRBJ2-5; 10 positions match TRBD2. The ends lost 5 bases at V and 2 bases at J; junction bases unmatched: 5. Germline V gives CDR1 ENHRY, CDR2 SYGVKD. The CDR3 runs 15 residues. The CDR3 coding sequence is TGTGCCATCAGTTGGATAGCGGGGGGTCAAGAGACCCAGTACTTC. Amino acid sequence: CAISWIAGGQETQYF.

This sequence joins TRBV7-9 and TRBJ2-3, with D unresolved. The germline V gene encodes CDR1 SEHNR and CDR2 FQNEAQ (reference sequence). The CDR3 sequence is 15 residues long. The V and J ends lost 5 bases and 0 bases respectively, with 12 bases between them. The CDR3 loop reads CASSPPGLSTDTQYF. The CDR3 bases are TGTGCCAGCAGCCCGCCGGGCCTTAGCACAGATACGCAGTATTTT.

The V and J genes are TRBV10-1 and TRBJ2-5; 8 bases map to TRBD1. Losses at the gene ends were 6 bases for V and 5 bases for J; bases not matched to a gene: 11. The CDR3 length is 15 residues. Germline V gene lookup returns CDR1 WNHNN and CDR2 SYGVQD (reference sequence). CDR3 protein: CASSPNRGWSETQYF. The CDR3 coding sequence is TGCGCCAGCAGCCCCAACAGGGGGTGGTCGGAGACCCAGTACTTC.

The chain uses TRBV7-8 and TRBJ2-5; possibly TRBD2 for D (5 bases). CDR3 size: 17 residues. V lost 3 bases, J lost 5 bases, and 22 bases lay in between. Germline assignment: CDR1 SGHVS and CDR2 FQNEAQ. The CDR3 is CASSFQSRISTGETQYF. CDR3 coding DNA: TGTGCCAGCAGCTTCCAGAGCAGGATTTCTACGGGGGAGACCCAGTACTTC.

The table lists this clone with a count of one. The chain is built from TRBV7-8 and TRBJ2-5; 15 bases fit TRBD2. This CDR3 spans 16 amino acids. The V gene's germline CDR1 is SGHVS and CDR2 FQNEAQ. The trim removed 4 bases at V and 3 bases at J, leaving 3 bases unmatched. This CDR3 reads CASSSRTSGREETQYF. In DNA form, the CDR3 reads TGTGCCAGCAGCTCTAGGACTAGCGGGAGGGAAGAGACCCAGTACTTC.

This chain uses TRBV18 with TRBJ2-1, with D possibly TRBD2 on 6 matching bases. V shed 0 bases and J shed 7 bases, with 13 bases lying between them. The germline gives CDR1 KGHSH, CDR2 LQKENI. This CDR3 is 15 amino acids long. The CDR3 is CASSPPASGGNEQFF. In nucleotides, the CDR3 is TGTGCCAGCTCACCACCGGCTTCCGGGGGTAATGAGCAGTTCTTC.